This T cell receptor (beta chain) originates from a study of blood T cell repertoires in COVID-19. This clone was seen just once. Libraries were prepared by immunoSEQ multiplex PCR; TCRdb keeps only in-frame clonotypes and omits some of them. The sample lists about 230,000 clones, roughly 88% occurring once. This CDR3 comprises 13 residues. Per germline, CDR1 MNHEY and CDR2 SVGAGI. The V end was cut by 8 bases, the J end by 0 bases, with 11 bases between. The rearrangement joins TRBV6-5 to TRBJ2-7; TRBD2 is a possible D gene (6 bases). Sequences were obtained from peripheral blood. The receptor comes from a man aged 35 to 55 with acute or convalescent COVID-19. The CDR3 loop is CASGRDSSYEQYF. In DNA, the CDR3 is TGTGCCAGCGGCCGGGACTCCTCCTACGAGCAGTACTTC.